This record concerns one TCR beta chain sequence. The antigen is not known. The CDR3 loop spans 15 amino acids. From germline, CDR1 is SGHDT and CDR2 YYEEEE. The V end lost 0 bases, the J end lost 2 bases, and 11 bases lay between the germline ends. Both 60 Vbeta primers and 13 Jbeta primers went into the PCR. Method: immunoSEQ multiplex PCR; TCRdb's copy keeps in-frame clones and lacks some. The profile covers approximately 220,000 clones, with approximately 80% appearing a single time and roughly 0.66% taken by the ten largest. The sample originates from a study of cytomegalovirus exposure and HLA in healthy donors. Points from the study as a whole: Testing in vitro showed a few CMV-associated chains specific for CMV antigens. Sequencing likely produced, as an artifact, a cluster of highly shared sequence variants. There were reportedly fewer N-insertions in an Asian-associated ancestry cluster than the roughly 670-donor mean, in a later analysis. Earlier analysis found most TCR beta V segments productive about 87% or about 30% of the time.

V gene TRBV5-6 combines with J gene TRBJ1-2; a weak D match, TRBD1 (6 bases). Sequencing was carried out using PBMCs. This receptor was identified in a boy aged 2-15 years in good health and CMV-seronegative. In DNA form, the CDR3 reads TGTGCCAGCAGCTTGGCTATGACAGGAAACTATGGCTACACCTTC. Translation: CASSLAMTGNYGYTF.